The 19 T cell receptor beta chains listed next were all sequenced from one sample in a study of PD-1 and CTLA-4 blockade in melanoma. The assay was immunoSEQ multiplex PCR, and TCRdb's table has in-frame clones only and misses some. The table includes approximately 17,000 clones, roughly 70% detected once. Sequenced here: CD8+ T cells from peripheral blood, sampled from a patient given anti-PD-1 treatment. The receptors stem from a human donor with melanoma.

The chain uses TRBV27 and TRBJ2-7; D gene unclear. CDR1 is MNHEY and CDR2 is SMNVEV in the germline V gene (reference sequence). V was pared by 0 bases and J by 5 bases, with 8 bases between. The CDR3 loop spans 13 amino acids. DNA for the CDR3: TGTGCCAGCAGTTTATCGGGAACAGACGAGCAGTACTTC. It specifies CASSLSGTDEQYF.

The V call is TRBV25-1, the J call TRBJ1-4; 9 bases are shared with TRBD1. CDR1 is MGHDK and CDR2 is SYGVNS in the germline V gene. Trimming took 3 bases from V and 8 from J; bases not matched to a gene: 10. There are 16 residues in the CDR3. In DNA form, the CDR3 reads TGTGCCAGCAGTGACACGTCACAGGGGGCAAGGGAAAAACTGTTTTTT. Protein sequence: CASSDTSQGAREKLFF.

The chain joins TRBV2 to TRBJ2-7; D gene ambiguous. The germline V gene has CDR1 SNHLY and CDR2 FYNNEI. The CDR3 is 14 amino acids. Between the trimmed V and J ends, which lost 6 bases and 2 bases, there was a span of 14 bases. The CDR3 spells CASSPVEEPYEQYF. In nucleotides, the CDR3 is TGTGCCAGCAGCCCGGTAGAGGAACCCTACGAGCAGTACTTC.

The chain links TRBV19 to TRBJ1-5; 8 nucleotides match TRBD1. CDR1 and CDR2 from the germline V gene are LNHDA and SQIVND (reference sequence). The CDR3 covers 16 residues. V lost 4 bases, J lost 1 base, and 6 bases stayed unmatched. Here the CDR3 reads CASSNPTGGSNQPQHF. The CDR3 DNA reads as TGTGCCAGTAGTAACCCAACAGGGGGGAGCAATCAGCCCCAGCATTTT.

The chain links TRBV15 to TRBJ1-5; 7 bases are shared with TRBD1. The CDR3 loop spans 16 amino acids. Germline assignment: CDR1 LNHNV and CDR2 YYDKDF (reference sequence). V lost 5 bases to trimming and J lost 5 bases; unmatched junction nucleotides: 12. The CDR3: CATSWTGAGVDQPQHF. DNA of the CDR3: TGTGCCACCAGCTGGACAGGAGCGGGTGTTGATCAGCCCCAGCATTTT.

The chain is built from TRBV24-1 and TRBJ2-3, with 9 nucleotides matching TRBD2. Germline lookup yields CDR1 KGHDR and CDR2 SFDVKD. The V gene end was trimmed by 7 bases and the J gene end by 2 bases; junction bases not matched to a gene: 9. The CDR3 extends over 16 amino acids. The CDR3 reads CATRTAAGGPTDTQYF. The DNA for the CDR3 is TGTGCCACCAGGACCGCTGCGGGAGGGCCCACAGATACGCAGTATTTT.

The V gene is TRBV28, the J gene TRBJ2-1, with 10 nucleotides matching TRBD2. Germline CDR1 reads MDHEN; CDR2 reads SYDVKM. V shed 1 base, J shed 6 bases, and the junction held 6 bases outside the gene matches. The CDR3 covers 16 residues. As DNA, the CDR3 is TGTGCCAGCAGTTTATTTAGCGGGAGGACCAGCAATGAGCAGTTCTTC. Protein product: CASSLFSGRTSNEQFF.

The gene calls are TRBV7-9 and TRBJ1-1, with TRBD1 matching over 10 bases. The germline CDR1 and CDR2 sequences are SEHNR and FQNEAQ (reference sequence). V dropped 6 bases and J dropped 5; count of bases not matched to a gene: 12. This CDR3 spans 16 amino acids. Here the CDR3 reads CASRLPRDRGDTEAFF. The CDR3 region has the DNA TGTGCCAGCAGGCTTCCCCGGGACAGGGGCGATACTGAAGCTTTCTTT.

The rearrangement uses TRBV6-5 and TRBJ2-7; 8 nucleotides align to TRBD1. Losses at the gene ends were 10 bases for V and 6 bases for J; bases not matched to a gene: 5. CDR1 is MNHEY and CDR2 is SVGAGI in the germline V gene. This CDR3 has 11 residues. As DNA, the CDR3 is TGTGCCACCTGGACAGGGCCCGAGCAGTACTTC. Residues: CATWTGPEQYF.

CDR3 sequence reads: CASVISGTGSEQYF. DNA of the CDR3: TGTGCCAGCGTCATTTCCGGGACAGGGAGCGAGCAGTACTTC. This chain links TRBV6-1 with TRBJ2-7; the match to TRBD1 covers 9 bases. V gave up 8 bases and J gave up 6 bases; unmatched junction bases: 11. The CDR3 loop spans 14 amino acids. CDR1 is MNHNS, CDR2 SASEGT, per germline.

The CDR3 loop reads CATCGVGGRETQYF. In DNA, the CDR3 is TGTGCCACCTGTGGGGTCGGCGGGCGAGAGACCCAGTACTTC. The chain couples TRBV24-1 to TRBJ2-5, with TRBD2 as a possible D gene (5 bases). The germline gives CDR1 KGHDR, CDR2 SFDVKD. Trimming shortened V by 9 bases and J by 4 bases, and 17 bases separated the two germline ends. The CDR3 contains 14 residues.

V and J are TRBV4-1 and TRBJ2-5, with 9 bases matching TRBD2. This CDR3 is built from 18 residues. From germline, CDR1 is MGHRA and CDR2 YSYEKL. Trimming cost V 0 bases and J 1 base; bases outside gene matches: 9. DNA of the CDR3: TGCGCCAGCAGCCAAGAAAAGGGCACTAGCGGGTTCCAAGAGACCCAGTACTTC. Protein sequence: CASSQEKGTSGFQETQYF.

The gene calls are TRBV6-5 and TRBJ1-1; D is ambiguous. This CDR3 spans 15 amino acids. Per germline, CDR1 MNHEY and CDR2 SVGAGI. V was shortened by 2 bases and J by 6 bases, with 16 bases between the two germline ends. DNA of the CDR3: TGTGCCAGCAGTTACGTTCGGATCGGTTTGGCTGAAGCTTTCTTT. As protein: CASSYVRIGLAEAFF.

This clone occurred a few times. This chain joins TRBV7-8 and TRBJ1-5; D is unclear. V dropped 1 base and J dropped 2 bases, with 9 bases sitting between them. The germline V gene has CDR1 SGHVS and CDR2 FQNEAQ. CDR3 length: 15 amino acids. For the CDR3, the DNA is TGTGCCAGCAGCTTAGGGGCTGATGGCAATCAGCCCCAGCATTTT. This codes for CASSLGADGNQPQHF.

CDR3 region: CASSLEGNEQFF. The CDR3 DNA follows: TGTGCCAGCAGCTTAGAAGGCAATGAGCAGTTCTTC. V and J are TRBV7-6 and TRBJ2-1; D is uncertain. The CDR3 covers 12 residues. Trimming took 1 base from V and 6 from J, leaving 4 bases between them. Germline V lookup: CDR1 SGHVS, CDR2 FNYEAQ. Supplemented by reference TRBV7-6 and TRBJ2-1, the full variable domain reads GAGVSQSPRYKVTKRGQDVALRCDPISGHVSLYWYRQALGQGPEFLTYFNYEAQQDKSGLPNDRFSAERPEGSISTLTIQRTEQRDSAMYRCASSLEGNEQFFGPGTRLTVL.

This chain joins TRBV27 and TRBJ2-2; 10 bases line up with TRBD1. CDR3 size: 18 residues. Per germline, CDR1 MNHEY and CDR2 SMNVEV (reference sequence). V lost 5 bases to trimming and J lost 5 bases; unmatched junction nucleotides: 14. In DNA form, the CDR3 reads TGTGCCAGCAGTACATTTGTTCCGGGACAGGGGAGGACCGGGGAGCTGTTTTTT. Amino acids: CASSTFVPGQGRTGELFF.

This clone was recorded only once. The chain has TRBV6-1 and TRBJ1-2, with 9 bases matching TRBD1. Trimming removed 1 base from V and 2 bases from J; junction bases left unmatched: 5. The CDR3 consists of 16 residues. CDR1 is MNHNS, CDR2 SASEGT, per germline. In nucleotides, the CDR3 is TGTGCCAGCAGTGAAGTGTGGGGGACAGGGAACTATGGCTACACCTTC. Amino acid sequence: CASSEVWGTGNYGYTF.

This clone has a handful of counts. This chain joins TRBV9 and TRBJ1-1; 7 nucleotides align to TRBD1. Germline lookup yields CDR1 SGDLS and CDR2 YYNGEE. This CDR3 spans 13 amino acids. Losses at the gene ends were 4 bases for V and 8 bases for J; bases not matched to a gene: 8. As DNA, the CDR3 is TGTGCCAGCAGCCCCCCGGGACAGTCGGAAGCTTTCTTT. Its protein is CASSPPGQSEAFF.

The genes are TRBV27 and TRBJ1-1; TRBD1 might be the D (6 bases). This CDR3 is 13 amino acids long. The germline CDR1 and CDR2 sequences are MNHEY and SMNVEV (reference sequence). V was cut by 4 bases and J by 4 bases, with 10 bases left in between. The CDR3 protein is CASSSGQLTEAFF. The CDR3 coding sequence is TGTGCCAGCAGTTCAGGACAGCTCACTGAAGCTTTCTTT.